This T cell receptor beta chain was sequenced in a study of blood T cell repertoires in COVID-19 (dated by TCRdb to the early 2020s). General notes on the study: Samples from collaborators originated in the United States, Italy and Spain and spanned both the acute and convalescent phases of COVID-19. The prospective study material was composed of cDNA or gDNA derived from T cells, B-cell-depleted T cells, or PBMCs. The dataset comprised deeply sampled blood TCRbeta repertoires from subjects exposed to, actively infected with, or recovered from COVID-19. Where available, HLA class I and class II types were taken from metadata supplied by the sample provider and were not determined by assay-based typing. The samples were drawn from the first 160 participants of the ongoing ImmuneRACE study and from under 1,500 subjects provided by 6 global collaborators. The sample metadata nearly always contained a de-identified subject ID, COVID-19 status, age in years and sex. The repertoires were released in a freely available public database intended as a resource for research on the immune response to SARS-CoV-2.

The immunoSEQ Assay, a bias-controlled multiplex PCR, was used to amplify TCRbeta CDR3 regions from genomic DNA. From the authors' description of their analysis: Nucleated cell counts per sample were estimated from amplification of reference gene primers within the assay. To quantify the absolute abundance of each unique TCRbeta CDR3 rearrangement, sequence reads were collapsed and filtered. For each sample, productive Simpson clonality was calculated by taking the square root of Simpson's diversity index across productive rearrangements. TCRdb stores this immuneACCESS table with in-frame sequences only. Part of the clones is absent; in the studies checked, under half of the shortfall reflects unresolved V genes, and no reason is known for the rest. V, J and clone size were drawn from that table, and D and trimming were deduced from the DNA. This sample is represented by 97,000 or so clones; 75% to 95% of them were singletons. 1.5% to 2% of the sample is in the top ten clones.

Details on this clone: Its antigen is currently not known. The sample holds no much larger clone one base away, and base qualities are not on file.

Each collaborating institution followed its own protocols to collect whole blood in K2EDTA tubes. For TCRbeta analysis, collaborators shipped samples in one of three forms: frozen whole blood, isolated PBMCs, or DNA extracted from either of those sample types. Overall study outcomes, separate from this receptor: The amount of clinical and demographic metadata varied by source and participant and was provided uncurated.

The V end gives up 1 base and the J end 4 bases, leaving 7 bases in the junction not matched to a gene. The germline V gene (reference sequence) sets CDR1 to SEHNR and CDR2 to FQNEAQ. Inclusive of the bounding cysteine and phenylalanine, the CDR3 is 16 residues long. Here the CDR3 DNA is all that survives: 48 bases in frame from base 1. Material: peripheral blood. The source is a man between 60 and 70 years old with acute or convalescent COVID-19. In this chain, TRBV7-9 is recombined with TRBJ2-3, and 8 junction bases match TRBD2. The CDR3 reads CASSLVAGGGADTQYF. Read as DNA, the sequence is TGTGCCAGCAGCTTAGTTGCCGGGGGGGGCGCAGATACGCAGTATTTT. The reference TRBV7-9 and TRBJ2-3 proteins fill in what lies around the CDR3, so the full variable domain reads DTGVSQNPRHKITKRGQNVTFRCDPISEHNRLYWYRQTLGQGPEFLTYFQNEAQLEKSRLLSDRFSAERPKGSFSTLEIQRTEQGDSAMYLCASSLVAGGGADTQYFGPGTRLTVL.